The 7 T cell receptor beta chains presented below share a single source sample, sequenced in a study of blood T cell repertoires in COVID-19. Only in-frame clones appear in the TCRdb table, and some are missing; sequencing was by immunoSEQ multiplex PCR. The sample lists 90,000 to 120,000 clones; approximately 85% were seen once. Sample: peripheral blood. The source is a human donor in a cohort sampled during active COVID-19.

For this clone: Other DNA sequences from this sample encode an identical CDR3 as well. CDR3 DNA sequence: TGCGCCAGCAGCTTAGCGGGGTCCTACAATGAGCAGTTCTTC. Its translation is CASSLAGSYNEQFF. The chain is built from TRBV5-1 and TRBJ2-1, with 7 bases that match TRBD2. Per germline, CDR1 SGHRS and CDR2 YFSETQ. The V gene end was trimmed by 2 bases and the J gene end by 1 base; junction bases not matched to a gene: 0. The CDR3 is 14 residues long. Supplemented by reference TRBV5-1 and TRBJ2-1, the full variable domain reads KAGVTQTPRYLIKTRGQQVTLSCSPISGHRSVSWYQQTPGQGLQFLFEYFSETQRNKGNFPGRFSGRQFSNSRSEMNVSTLELGDSALYLCASSLAGSYNEQFFGPGTRLTVL.

The chain links TRBV7-2 to TRBJ2-3; D may be TRBD2 (5 bases). Germline V gene lookup returns CDR1 SGHTA and CDR2 FQGNSA. There are 13 residues in the CDR3. V lost 5 bases to trimming and J lost 5 bases, with 11 bases between them. The CDR3 sequence is CASSRGRLDTQYF. CDR3 coding DNA: TGTGCCAGCAGCCGGGGTCGACTAGATACGCAGTATTTT.

The chain employs TRBV7-2 and TRBJ2-7; no clear D. CDR3 length: 13 amino acids. Germline CDR1 and CDR2: SGHTA and FQGNSA. The V and J ends lost 0 bases and 6 bases respectively, with 9 bases between them. The CDR3: CASSLAQETEQYF. The CDR3 DNA is TGTGCCAGCAGCTTAGCGCAGGAAACCGAGCAGTACTTC.

The rearrangement links TRBV19 to TRBJ1-2; D might be TRBD1 (5 bases). This CDR3 has 16 residues. The germline V and J ends were trimmed by 5 bases and 0 bases, with 16 bases remaining between them. Germline loops: CDR1 LNHDA, CDR2 SQIVND (reference sequence). The CDR3: CASSPAWGEPNYGYTF. The CDR3 DNA reads as TGTGCCAGTAGTCCGGCGTGGGGGGAACCTAACTATGGCTACACCTTC.

This clone has only a few counts. The CDR3 DNA reads as TGTGCCAGCAGCATCCGTCCACTCTCTGGAAACACCATATATTTT. Translating it yields CASSIRPLSGNTIYF. The rearrangement joins TRBV21-1 to TRBJ1-3. TRBV21-1 is given as a pseudogene. The CDR3 is made up of 15 amino acids.

The chain employs TRBV5-1 and TRBJ2-7, with 8 bases aligning to TRBD2. Germline V gene sequence: CDR1 SGHRS, CDR2 YFSETQ. The V segment lost 0 bases and the J segment 3 bases; nucleotides outside the gene matches: 8. The CDR3 runs to 16 residues. CDR3 protein: CASSLESGGKIYEQYF. For the CDR3, the DNA is TGCGCCAGCAGCTTGGAAAGCGGGGGCAAAATCTACGAGCAGTACTTC.

This chain connects TRBV19 to TRBJ1-2; D is perhaps TRBD1 (6 bases). From germline, CDR1 is LNHDA and CDR2 SQIVND (reference sequence). The CDR3 is 13 residues long. V gave up 4 bases and J gave up 12 bases, with 18 bases separating them. CDR3 DNA: TGTGCCAGTAGTACATCGTTAAAACAGGGTCACACCTTC. Residues: CASSTSLKQGHTF. The full variable domain, rest sourced from reference TRBV19 and TRBJ1-2, is DGGITQSPKYLFRKEGQNVTLSCEQNLNHDAMYWYRQDPGQGLRLIYYSQIVNDFQKGDIAEGYSVSREKKESFPLTVTSAQKNPTAFYLCASSTSLKQGHTFGSGTRLTVV.